This T cell receptor beta chain was identified in a study of T cell responses to AZD1222 COVID-19 vaccine. Note on this clone: No antigen is known for it.

Data came from immunoSEQ multiplex PCR; TCRdb stores just in-frame clones and leaves some out. The data contain about 140,000 clones, about 90% of them seen just once; the ten biggest clones take up 7.5%. Trimming removed 4 bases at V and 8 bases at J, with 19 bases between. CDR1 is LNHDA and CDR2 is SQIVND in the germline V gene (reference sequence). This CDR3 spans 15 amino acids. Broader study findings: Reportedly, nearly half of unique spike TCRs recognized epitopes outside B.1.351/B.1.1.7 mutations.

Specimen: peripheral blood, collected 28 days after the second dose of the MenACWY control vaccine. V is TRBV19 and J is TRBJ2-3, with D possibly TRBD1 on 8 matching bases. The TCR sequence derives from an adult who received the MenACWY meningococcal vaccine as a control. Written as DNA, the CDR3 is TGTGCCAGTAGTACGAACAGGGGGGGCCGCGGTACGCAGTATTTT. This gives the protein CASSTNRGGRGTQYF.